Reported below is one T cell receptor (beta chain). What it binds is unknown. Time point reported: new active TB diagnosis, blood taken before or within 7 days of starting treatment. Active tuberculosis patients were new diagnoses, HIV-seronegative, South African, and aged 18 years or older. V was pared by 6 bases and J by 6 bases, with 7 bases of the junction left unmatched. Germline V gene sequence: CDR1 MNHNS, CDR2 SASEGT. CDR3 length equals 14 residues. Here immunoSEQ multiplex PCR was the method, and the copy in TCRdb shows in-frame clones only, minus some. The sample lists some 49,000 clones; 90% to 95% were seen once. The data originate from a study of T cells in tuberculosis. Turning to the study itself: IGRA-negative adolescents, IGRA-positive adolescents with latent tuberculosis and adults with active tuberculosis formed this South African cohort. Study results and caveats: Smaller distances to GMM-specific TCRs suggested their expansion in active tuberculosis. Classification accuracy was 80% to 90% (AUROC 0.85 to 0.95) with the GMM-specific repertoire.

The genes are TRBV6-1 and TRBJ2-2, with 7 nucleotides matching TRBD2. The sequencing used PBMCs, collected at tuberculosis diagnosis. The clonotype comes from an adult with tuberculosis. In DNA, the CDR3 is TGTGCCAGCAGGCGGGAGTCTATTCCCGGGGAGCTGTTTTTT. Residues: CASRRESIPGELFF.